Described below is a single T cell receptor (beta chain) sequence and its context. A few counts support this clone. This receptor's antigen is unknown. No base quality values were provided; no much bigger clone lies one nucleotide off. These data are taken from a study of CD8+ T cells in alopecia areata (dated by TCRdb to the late 2010s). With regard to the full study: Treated patients were enrolled in an open-label pilot trial of oral tofacitinib at 5 to 10 mg twice daily for moderate-to-severe alopecia areata. Patients stayed on tofacitinib for 6 to 18 months and then had 6 months of follow-up off drug so that delayed response and recurrence could be assessed. In treated patients, disease severity was measured using the SALT score, which gives the percentage of scalp surface area affected. The study used high-throughput TCRbeta sequencing to examine T cell clonal expansion in alopecia areata, in both the C3H/HeJ mouse model and human patients. Human TCRbeta sequencing covered scalp tissue and sorted CD4+ and CD8+ peripheral blood T cells from patchy and totalis/universalis alopecia areata patients and healthy controls. Biopsies were taken from tofacitinib-treated patients at baseline and again at 4 and 24 weeks into treatment, and several of those patients also had a later scalp biopsy. Clonality in the scalp was compared among normal scalp (n=4), patchy alopecia areata scalp (n=8), and alopecia totalis/universalis scalp (n=8). The RNA source kit depended on sample type: the PAXgene miRNA kit for fixed scalp, the miRNeasy kit for PBMCs, and the RNeasy kit for mouse skin. TCRbeta CDR3 regions were amplified by immunoSEQ multiplex PCR using 35 Vbeta forward and 13 Jbeta reverse primers. The research as a whole found: Many expanded lesional clones were found to persist in scalp and blood during tofacitinib treatment, and relapse after treatment cessation may be partly explained by this persistence. Shared TCR sequences between patients were less evident than in mice, which may be partly attributable to HLA diversity in the patient population. Compared with normal scalp, lesional scalp had higher clonality and more expanded CD8+ clones, particularly in alopecia totalis/universalis, a pattern that suggests antigenic drive. Unlike mouse skin, where gammadelta T cells dominate, normal human skin contains resident alphabeta T cells that get sequenced too, which complicates analysis of the scalp TCR repertoire. With tofacitinib, both scalp clonality and the number of expanded CD8+ clones among the top 100 scalp clones went down significantly. Because the treated cohort was small and had only one nonresponder, larger studies are needed to examine links between baseline CD8+ expansion and response.

In light of the paper, this sample's time point label describes: around 29 days on oral tofacitinib. This specimen's treatment or condition label, per the study, means: oral pan-JAK inhibitor, 5-10 mg twice daily. Peripheral blood and lesional scalp punch biopsies were obtained from patients with alopecia areata. PBMCs were isolated by density centrifugation and stained for CD3, CD4 and CD8, and CD4+ and CD8+ T cells were sorted on a FACSAria. CDR1 is given as SQVTM and CDR2 as ANQGSEA, both from the germline V gene. From the cysteine up to the phenylalanine, the CDR3 has a length of 12 residues. Of the read, only the CDR3 DNA is kept; its 36 bases are in frame from base 1. V is pared back by 2 bases and J by 5 bases, with 10 bases lying between the germline termini. The library relied on the immunoSEQ multiplex PCR assay. To provide template for TCR sequencing, every sample had RNA extracted and reverse transcribed into cDNA. SuperScript III was used for first-strand cDNA synthesis, primed with a 2:1 mix of oligo-dT and random hexamers. A synthetic immune receptor repertoire was used to assess amplification bias, and residual bias was removed computationally. Under the source paper's analysis protocol: Raw reads were preprocessed to remove errors, and CDR3 was defined according to IMGT conventions as the region from the conserved cysteine to phenylalanine. Clonality was computed as 1 minus the Shannon entropy, with the entropy normalized by log2 of the number of productive unique TCRs. Whether each scalp clone was CD4 or CD8 was inferred by checking scalp TCRbeta sequences against the CD4 and CD8 repertoires from sorted blood. What TCRdb holds here is the immuneACCESS table cut down to in-frame rearrangements. Part of the clones is not present; checked against another copy, under half of the missing clones reflect an unresolved V gene, and the others are unexplained. V and J calls and clone size are copied from that table; D and trimming were computed from the DNA. This sample holds 95,000 to 100,000 clones; approximately 66% were observed only once. The top ten hold about a sixth of the sample.

This TCR was sampled from a human donor with alopecia areata. The V gene is TRBV29-1 and the J gene is TRBJ2-7; possibly the D gene is TRBD2, per 5 matching bases. The specimen was CD8+ T cells sorted from blood, collected at week 4, from a patient treated with tofacitinib. The sequenced DNA: TGCAGCGTTGAATCCGGGGAGAACGAGCAGTACTTC. Translation gives CSVESGENEQYF.